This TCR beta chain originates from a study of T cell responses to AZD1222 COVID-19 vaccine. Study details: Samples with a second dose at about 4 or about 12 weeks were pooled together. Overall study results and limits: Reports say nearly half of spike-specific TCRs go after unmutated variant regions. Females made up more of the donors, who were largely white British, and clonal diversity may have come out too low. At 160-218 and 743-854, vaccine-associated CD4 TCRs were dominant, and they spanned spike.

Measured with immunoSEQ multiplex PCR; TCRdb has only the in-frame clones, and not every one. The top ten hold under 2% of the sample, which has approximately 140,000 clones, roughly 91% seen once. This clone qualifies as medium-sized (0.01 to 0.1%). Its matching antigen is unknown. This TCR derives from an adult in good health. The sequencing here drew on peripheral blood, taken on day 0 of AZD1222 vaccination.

The CDR3, as DNA: TGTGCCAGCTCACCCCCAGGACAGGGAACCGGGGAGCTGTTTTTT. Its translation: CASSPPGQGTGELFF. The chain links TRBV18 to TRBJ2-2, with TRBD1 matching over 8 bases. J was trimmed by 5 bases and V by 3 bases; bases with no gene match: 5. This CDR3 has 15 residues. The germline CDR1 and CDR2 sequences are KGHSH and LQKENI.